These 8 T cell receptor beta chains came from one sample sequenced in a study of shared clonotypes between healthy human individuals. Libraries were prepared by immunoSEQ multiplex PCR; TCRdb keeps only in-frame clonotypes and omits some of them. The data contain about 2.5 million clones, 80% to 95% of them singletons. Sequenced: naive CD4+ T cells from PBMCs. Subset in this sample: CD45RA+ positively selected. The receptors stem from a man in his late teens or twenties in good health. Some clones in this sample may be carry-over from other donors' samples.

This clone was observed once. V and J are TRBV5-5 and TRBJ2-7; D gene unclear. There are 14 residues in the CDR3. The germline V and J ends were trimmed by 4 bases and 7 bases, with 18 bases remaining between them. The V gene's germline CDR1 is SGHKS and CDR2 YYEKEE (reference sequence). CDR3: CASSPRDLISEQYF. DNA for the CDR3: TGTGCCAGCAGCCCCCGAGACCTCATTAGTGAGCAGTACTTC. The variable domain in full, with the rest retrieved from reference TRBV5-5 and TRBJ2-7, is DAGVTQSPTHLIKTRGQQVTLRCSPISGHKSVSWYQQVLGQGPQFIFQYYEKEERGRGNFPDRFSARQFPNYSSELNVNALLLGDSALYLCASSPRDLISEQYFGPGTRLTVT.

CDR3 sequence reads: CASSGPTQDEQYF. The DNA for the CDR3 is TGTGCCAGCAGCGGACCCACCCAGGACGAGCAGTACTTC. The V and J genes are TRBV7-8 and TRBJ2-7; D is unclear. The CDR3 runs 13 residues. The germline V gene encodes CDR1 SGHVS and CDR2 FQNEAQ. Deletions cut 5 bases from V and 5 bases from J, with 13 bases between.

The chain employs TRBV4-2 and TRBJ1-1; D is ambiguous. The CDR3 runs 14 residues. Trimming left V 0 bases short and J 2 bases short, with 7 bases between. Looked up from germline, CDR1 is LGHNA and CDR2 is YNFKEQ. CDR3: CASSQERQNTEAFF. The CDR3 nucleotides are TGTGCCAGCAGCCAAGAGAGGCAAAACACTGAAGCTTTCTTT.

The CDR3 here is CASITPGARQTQYF. CDR3 bases: TGTGCCAGCATCACACCGGGGGCTAGGCAGACCCAGTACTTC. V usage is TRBV6-1 and J usage is TRBJ2-5, with D perhaps matching TRBD1 or TRBD2 (6 bases each). CDR1 and CDR2 from the germline V gene are MNHNS and SASEGT. This CDR3 comprises 14 residues. The V end lost 7 bases, the J end lost 6 bases, and 18 bases lay between the germline ends.

The chain uses TRBV5-1 and TRBJ1-1; the match to TRBD1 covers 7 bases. The germline V gene encodes CDR1 SGHRS and CDR2 YFSETQ. The CDR3 runs to 14 residues. Trimming removed 4 bases from V and 4 bases from J; junction bases left unmatched: 7. The CDR3 spells CASSTQGVSTEAFF. CDR3 coding DNA: TGCGCCAGCAGCACCCAGGGGGTGAGCACTGAAGCTTTCTTT.

A single count supports this clone. The chain recombines TRBV25-1 with TRBJ2-6; the D is unclear. Germline V CDR1 and CDR2: MGHDK, SYGVNS. The CDR3 extends over 17 amino acids. With 3 bases removed from V and 2 bases from J, the gap between germline ends came to 14 bases. The CDR3 nucleotides are TGTGCCAGCAGTGATTTGCCAGAAGACCCTGGGGCCAACGTCCTGACTTTC. Its protein product is CASSDLPEDPGANVLTF.

The chain joins TRBV18 to TRBJ1-1; D ambiguous. This CDR3 is built from 14 residues. Germline lookup yields CDR1 KGHSH and CDR2 LQKENI. Trimming stripped 2 bases from V and 4 bases from J, with 11 bases between. DNA for the CDR3: TGTGCCAGCTCACCAGAGGTTATCGGCACTGAAGCTTTCTTT. It yields the protein CASSPEVIGTEAFF.

The chain joins TRBV4-2 to TRBJ2-2; the D gene is possibly TRBD1 (6 bases). The CDR3 contains 15 residues. The germline V and J ends were trimmed by 2 bases and 7 bases, with 14 bases remaining between them. Germline values: CDR1 LGHNA, CDR2 YNFKEQ. CDR3 region: CASSQRAQGGGELFF. The CDR3 bases are TGTGCCAGCAGCCAACGGGCACAGGGCGGCGGGGAGCTGTTTTTT.